This T cell receptor beta chain emerged from a study of cytomegalovirus exposure and HLA in healthy donors (dated by TCRdb to about 2017). About the study as a whole: An earlier analysis of some 600 of the donors reported about 260 Gb of sequence data and 100 million to 120 million unique TCR beta sequences obtained from roughly 170 million T cells. A later analysis re-examined previously published TCR beta repertoires from 600 to 700 donors and added high-resolution HLA genotyping to investigate patterns of TCR occurrence. The study used immunosequencing to profile the T cell repertoires of approximately 650 subjects and linked those repertoires to cytomegalovirus serostatus. Rather than using new phenotypic data, the later analysis identified candidate immune exposures from TCR beta sequences and from how often those sequences occurred across donors. Of the roughly 430 genotyped donors, over 65% fell in the genetic ancestry cluster associated with self-reported Caucasian donors. The study combined high-throughput TCR immunosequencing, statistical association of individual TCRs with disease status, and machine learning to predict cytomegalovirus infection status. An earlier analysis of approximately 580 of the donors used high-throughput TCR beta sequencing to judge whether each TCR beta V gene segment behaved as functional or pseudogenic. HLA typing covered class I and class II loci at four-digit resolution. Every repertoire in the discovery cohort had been generated on one and the same sequencing platform. Roughly 5 DR-DQ haplotypes were handled as single units for association and clustering because linkage in the cohort was strong. Besides the first cohort of around 700 subjects, a separate validation cohort made up of 120 or so different subjects was used. An early release that covered about 640 HLA-typed donors contained 250 to 350 gigabases of sequencing data and around 85 million unique TCR sequences. A later genetic analysis used genome-wide SNP genotypes for about 65% of the 666 donors, treating that subset as a discovery cohort. Donor age, sex, ethnicity and CMV serostatus were compiled alongside the repertoire data. The aim of the study was to test whether cataloging public T cell receptors could identify signatures of past pathogen exposure. Among some 400 genotyped donors of the cohort, an average of around 240,000 unique TCR beta nucleotide sequences were sequenced per donor, roughly a sixth of them non-productive. The number of typed donors differed by locus: roughly 629-630 for A, B, C, DRB1 and DQB1; roughly 510 for DQA1; approximately 610 for DPA1; and about 450 for DPB1.

Overall results and qualifications from the work: In an earlier analysis of about 600 of the donors, most TCR beta V segments appeared in productive rearrangements about 90% or about 30% of the time, broadly matching IMGT annotations. The authors suggested that the approach could potentially be generalized to other disease states and immunological phenotypes. The sequencing pipeline was judged likely to have produced a cluster of highly shared sequence variants as a technical artifact. CMV serostatus was the only immune exposure information available for the cohort. When HLA alleles, especially DR and DQ, strongly co-occurred, attributing TCR associations to individual alleles was difficult. In a later analysis, the rate of TCR association differed among HLA loci, with DRB1 alleles having the most associated TCRs and HLA-C alleles having the fewest. According to a later genetic analysis, donors in an Asian-associated ancestry cluster had fewer N-insertions in productive TCRs than the approximately 670-donor mean. Only TCR beta chains were sequenced in this cohort, and the absence of alpha or paired-chain data limited detectable features. In a later analysis, most CMV-associated TCR beta chains were found to appear HLA-restricted, with HLA associations seemingly driven largely by CMV exposure. A later analysis associated about 17,000 TCR beta sequences with specific HLA alleles at a false discovery rate of 0.05. A further reported finding was that TCR beta sequences accurately predicted the HLA-A and HLA-B alleles for most subjects in the first cohort. Presence/absence analyses assumed roughly uniform sequencing depth across donors, an assumption that may not hold. Across donors, most TCR sequences were observed very rarely, whereas some public TCRs were present in many individuals. Because some donors lacked HLA typing at each locus, the association tests relied only on the typed subset. The earlier analysis of fewer than 750 of the donors excluded some 16 rarely observed V segments, including chromosome 9 orphons, because counts were too low. In a later analysis, HLA-associated TCR beta chains showed more clonal expansion and lower generation probabilities than non-associated chains that were equally common. The 87-base-pair reads could not distinguish some IMGT-functional V segments, including TRBV6-2 and TRBV6-3, so those segments were excluded. A total of around 150 TCR beta chains were listed by the study as associated with cytomegalovirus. An association between a missense DCLRE1C variant and V-gene and J-gene trimming of TCR beta chains was found in a later genetic analysis and replicated in an independent cohort. The classifier was reported to diagnose cytomegalovirus status with high specificity and sensitivity in both the original and validation cohorts. In vitro tests confirmed that a few of the cytomegalovirus-associated TCR beta chains recognize cytomegalovirus antigens. In a later analysis, several top co-occurrence clusters were reported to appear linked to parvovirus B19, influenza, CMV and Epstein-Barr virus. Correlated functional status among segregating V segments might be attributable to linkage disequilibrium, but an unknown experimental factor could not be ruled out.

In total, roughly 710 healthy bone marrow donors made up the cohort. Cohort members were all nominally healthy when sampled, although unrecorded immune exposures were likely present. The donor was CMV seropositive and was included in the group of approximately 310 seropositive cohort members. Every donor gave a peripheral blood sample, and the peripheral blood mononuclear cells from that sample were used for TCR beta sequencing. Genomic DNA extraction from the blood cell samples was performed with the Qiagen DNeasy Blood Extraction Kit. Library prep was done by the immunoSEQ multiplex PCR assay. For the multiplex PCR, a mixture combining 60 forward primers for TCR Vbeta segments and 13 reverse primers for TCR Jbeta segments was used. Amplification of the CDR3 region of rearranged TCR beta genes was performed with a multiplex PCR assay on genomic DNA. On the Illumina HiSeq System, the amplified TCR beta libraries were sequenced as 87-base-pair reads. The study's processing was this. A later analysis counted tens of millions of unique TCR beta chains across the 666 repertoires, and around 9.9 million of these chains were shared by at least two donors. A nearest-neighbor algorithm error-corrected the raw reads and collapsed the reads into unique sequences, merging closely related sequences to remove PCR and sequencing errors. V, D and J gene segments were assigned by aligning CDR3 sequences to IMGT reference sequences. For a sequence to be retained, at least a six-nucleotide match to both a V gene segment and a J gene segment was required. Rearrangements were classified as productive when the CDR3 lacked stop codons and remained in frame with V and J, and all other rearrangements were classified as non-productive. CDR3 was defined by IMGT convention, running from the second conserved V-encoded cysteine to the conserved J-encoded phenylalanine. In an earlier analysis of more than 550 of the donors, sequences lacking an unambiguous match to a single V gene segment were excluded. An earlier analysis of approximately 590 of the donors called V segments functional above 56.7% productive rearrangements and segregating when the between-donor standard deviation exceeded 5%. To diagnose cytomegalovirus status from the catalog of TCR beta chain sequences, a statistical classification framework was built. In a later analysis, V and J genes were assigned by comparing TCR nucleotide sequences against IMGT/GENE-DB human TR gene sequences. In a later analysis, CDR3 sequences and most-parsimonious VDJ recombination scenarios were assigned using the TCRdist pipeline. In a later analysis, every TCR beta chain was defined by the combination of its CDR3 amino acid sequence and its V-gene family, and reads without a unique V-gene family were dropped. As a way to deal with suspected cross-contamination and a sequencing artifact, a later analysis dropped 450 to 600 nucleotide sequences that were highly shared and had low generation probability. For each public chain, a later analysis derived a clonal expansion index from normalized ranks of inferred template counts within each repertoire. In a later analysis, generation probabilities were computed using a VDJ recombination model fitted to out-of-frame rearrangements, and the results were checked against IGoR. In a later analysis, hypergeometric tests were used to score TCR-TCR, TCR-HLA and TCR-CMV co-occurrence, with a repertoire-size bias correction applied to TCR pairs. False discovery rates were estimated in a later analysis by permuting HLA or CMV assignments 20 times. In a later analysis, co-occurring TCRs were grouped using DBSCAN, and TCRdist sequence similarity was added for clustering within HLA-allele-positive subsets. Repertoires with fewer than 30,000 or more than 120,000 public chains, plus five repertoires with anomalous nucleotide sharing, were excluded from co-occurrence clustering. Entries here come from immuneACCESS through TCRdb and include only in-frame sequences with V and J called. Some clones fail to appear in such tables; in the studies checked, an unresolved V gene covers under half of the shortfall, and the cause of the remainder is unknown. V and J calls and clone size are those listed in that table; D and trimming were worked out from the DNA. Across this sample there are tens of thousands of clones, with 60% to 80% seen only once. Of the sample, 12% falls within the top ten clones.

For this clone: The target of this receptor is not known. No much larger clone is present one base from it, and per-base qualities are unavailable.

The CDR1 and CDR2 encoded by the germline V gene are SGHRS and YFSETQ. From the cysteine up to the phenylalanine, the CDR3 has a length of 13 residues. Only CDR3 DNA is held: 39 bases, read in frame from base 1. V and J lose 0 bases and 5 bases, and a span of 7 bases separates them. The sequence is built from TRBV5-1 and TRBJ2-3, with the D segment identity uncertain. The source of this sequence is a woman aged 40 to 50 in good health and CMV-seropositive. Sequencing was carried out using PBMCs. The CDR3: CASSLGPVDTQYF. The bases read TGCGCCAGCAGCTTGGGCCCAGTAGATACGCAGTATTTT.